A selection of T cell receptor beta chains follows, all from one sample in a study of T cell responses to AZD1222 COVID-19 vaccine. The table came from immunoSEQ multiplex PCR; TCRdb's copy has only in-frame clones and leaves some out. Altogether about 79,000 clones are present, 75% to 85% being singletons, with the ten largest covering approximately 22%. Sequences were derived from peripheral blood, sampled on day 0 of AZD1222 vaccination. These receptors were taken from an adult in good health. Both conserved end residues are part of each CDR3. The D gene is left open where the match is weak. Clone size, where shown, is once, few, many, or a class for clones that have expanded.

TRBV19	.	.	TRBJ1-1	TGTGCCAGCACAGGGCACAAGAATTGGGCTTTCTTT	CASTGHKNWAFF
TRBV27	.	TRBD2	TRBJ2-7	TGTGCCAGCAGCCGTAGCGGGAGCTCCTACGAGCAGTACTTC	CASSRSGSSYEQYF
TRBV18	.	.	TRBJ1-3	TGTGCCAGCTCACCACCGAGCAGGGGTGGAGGAAACACCATATATTTT	CASSPPSRGGGNTIYF
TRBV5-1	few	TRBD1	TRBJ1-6	TGCGCCAGCAGCTTGGCTGGGACAGCTAATTCACCCCTCCACTTT	CASSLAGTANSPLHF
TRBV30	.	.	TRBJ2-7	TGTGCCTGGAGTGTAGCTGGGACCGAGCAGTACTTC	CAWSVAGTEQYF
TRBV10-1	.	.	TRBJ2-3	TGCGCCAGCAGTGAGTCGCCAACACCTAGGAGCACAGATACGCAGTATTTT	CASSESPTPRSTDTQYF
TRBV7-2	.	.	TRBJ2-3	TGTGCCAGCAGCTTGGCGCCCACAGATACGCAGTATTTT	CASSLAPTDTQYF
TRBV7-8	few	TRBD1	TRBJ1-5	TGTGCCAGCAGCCGGGACAGGGGTCCCAATCAGCCCCAGCATTTT	CASSRDRGPNQPQHF
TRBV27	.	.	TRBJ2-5	TGTGCCAGCAGTGGACTGGTCCCCCAAGAGACCCAGTACTTC	CASSGLVPQETQYF
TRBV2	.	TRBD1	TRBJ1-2	TGTGCCAGCAGTACCGGGACAGGGGCTAACTATGGCTACACCTTC	CASSTGTGANYGYTF
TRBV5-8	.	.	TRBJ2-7	TGTGCCAGCAGATACAAGACACTAACCTACGAGCAGTACTTC	CASRYKTLTYEQYF
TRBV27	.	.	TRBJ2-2	TGTGCCAGCAGTCAACAGGGTAGAACGGGAACCGGGGAGCTGTTTTTT	CASSQQGRTGTGELFF